These 2 T cell receptor beta chains were all obtained from the same sample, sequenced in a study of cytomegalovirus exposure and HLA in healthy donors. The protocol was immunoSEQ multiplex PCR, while the TCRdb copy is restricted to in-frame clones and leaves out a portion. This sample has about 130,000 clones; roughly 79% occur once, and the top ten carry around 27%. Source material: PBMCs. These receptor sequences come from a man aged 30-40 years in good health and CMV-seropositive.

The chain carries TRBV6-1 and TRBJ2-7; 7 bases are a match to TRBD1. Germline V gene lookup returns CDR1 MNHNS and CDR2 SASEGT. The ends lost 1 base at V and 3 bases at J; junction bases unmatched: 9. CDR3 size: 16 residues. For the CDR3, the DNA is TGTGCCAGCAGTGAAGGTCAGGGGGTAAGGGGCTACGAGCAGTACTTC. As protein: CASSEGQGVRGYEQYF.

The gene calls are TRBV6-1 and TRBJ2-2; D may be TRBD1 (6 bases). The germline V and J ends were trimmed by 3 bases and 8 bases, with 16 bases remaining between them. The CDR3 runs to 15 residues. Per the germline V gene, CDR1 is MNHNS and CDR2 is SASEGT. The CDR3 loop reads CASSDPGQGTGELFF. CDR3 coding DNA: TGTGCCAGCAGTGACCCCGGCCAGGGGACGGGGGAGCTGTTTTTT.